The clone carrying this T cell receptor beta chain appeared a few times. Its antigen is still unknown. Sequencing used cDNA as its template, made by extracting RNA and reverse transcribing it. Sequencing used immunoSEQ multiplex PCR; TCRdb keeps in-frame clones, though not all of them. The sample contains around 13,000 clones, approximately 67% of which appear only once. The sample is drawn from a study of CD8+ T cells in alopecia areata. Study-wide background: Those patients who were treated received oral tofacitinib, which was given at 5 to 10 mg twice daily for moderate-to-severe alopecia areata. The drug, tofacitinib, lasted 6 to 18 months, followed by 6 months off drug. Overall study results and limits: Numerous clones, expanded in lesions, remained in scalp and blood during tofacitinib. Researchers report lesional scalp, most notably alopecia totalis/universalis, outstripped normal scalp in clonality.

As for treatment: oral pan-JAK inhibitor, 5-10 mg twice daily. Patients with alopecia areata provided lesional scalp punch biopsies as well as peripheral blood. Per the germline V gene, CDR1 is SGHNT and CDR2 is YENEEA. Trimming took 0 bases from V and 1 from J; bases not matched to a gene: 14. CDR3 length equals 20 residues. This chain joins TRBV11-3 and TRBJ2-5, with 10 bases matching TRBD1. The receptor's source is a human donor with alopecia areata. The sequences come from skin, collected at week 4, from a patient treated with tofacitinib. CDR3 DNA sequence: TGTGCCAGCAGCTTAGATTTCGCGGGACAGGGGCTTCGGTTCCAAGAGACCCAGTACTTC. Protein: CASSLDFAGQGLRFQETQYF. Full variable domain (rest looked up from reference TRBV11-3 and TRBJ2-5): EAGVVQSPRYKIIEKKQPVAFWCNPISGHNTLYWYLQNLGQGPELLIRYENEEAVDDSQLPKDRFSAERLKGVDSTLKIQPAELGDSAVYLCASSLDFAGQGLRFQETQYFGPGTRLLVL.